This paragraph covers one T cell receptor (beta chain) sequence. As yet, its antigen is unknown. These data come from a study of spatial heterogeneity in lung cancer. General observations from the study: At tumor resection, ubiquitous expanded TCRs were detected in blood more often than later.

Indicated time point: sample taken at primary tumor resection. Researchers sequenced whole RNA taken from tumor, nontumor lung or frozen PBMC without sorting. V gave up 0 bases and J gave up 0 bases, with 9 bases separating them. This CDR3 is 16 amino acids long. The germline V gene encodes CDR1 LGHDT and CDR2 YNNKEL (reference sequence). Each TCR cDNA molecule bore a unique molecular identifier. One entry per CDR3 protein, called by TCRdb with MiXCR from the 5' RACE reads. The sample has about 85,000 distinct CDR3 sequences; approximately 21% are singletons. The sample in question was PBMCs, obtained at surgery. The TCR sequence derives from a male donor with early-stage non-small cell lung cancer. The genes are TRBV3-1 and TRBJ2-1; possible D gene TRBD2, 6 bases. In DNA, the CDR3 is TGTGCCAGCAGCCAAGAAGGTAGCGGCTCCTACAATGAGCAGTTCTTC. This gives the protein CASSQEGSGSYNEQFF.